The rows below give T cell receptor beta chains drawn from one sample of a study of radiation and T cells in renal cell carcinoma. Libraries were prepared by immunoSEQ multiplex PCR; TCRdb keeps only in-frame clonotypes and omits some of them. The repertoire holds approximately 94,000 clones, with approximately 80% as singletons. The specimen comprised blood, sampled from a patient whose treatment included radiotherapy and nephrectomy. All receptors come from a man between 60 and 70 years old with renal cell carcinoma. The CDR3 runs from the conserved cysteine through the conserved F or W.

V gene,J gene,CDR3 protein
TRBV19,TRBJ2-1,CASKRLGGDLYNEQFF
TRBV2,TRBJ2-1,CASSDTSALYNEQFF
TRBV19,TRBJ1-4,CASSILATNEKLFF
TRBV19,TRBJ2-1,CASSIDLSGGGNEQFF
TRBV10-3,TRBJ2-2,CAIGLAGGPNTGELFF
TRBV29-1,TRBJ2-2,CSGGTPNTGELFF
TRBV4-3,TRBJ2-3,CASSQERASGREGTDTQYF
TRBV28,TRBJ2-7,CASGDRVGSYEQYF
TRBV19,TRBJ2-5,CASSGRQGGETQYF
TRBV30,TRBJ1-5,CAWSEVKGNQPQHF
TRBV6-5,TRBJ2-2,CASSYRVGGLTGELFF
TRBV11-2,TRBJ2-7,CASSWDRVSEQYF
TRBV19,TRBJ2-2,CASSPWTSGSTGELFF
TRBV4-3,TRBJ2-7,CASSQVSSPTYEQYF
TRBV28,TRBJ1-5,CASRWRVPRDQPQHF
TRBV7-8,TRBJ1-1,CASSFFNRASIEAFF
TRBV28,TRBJ1-1,CAIHPPGRGNTEAFF
TRBV2,TRBJ2-3,CASSRTGESTDTQYF
TRBV19,TRBJ2-1,CASSAGPYNEQFF
TRBV11-2,TRBJ1-4,CASTTALYGGTNEKLFF
TRBV7-9,TRBJ2-1,CASSPFPESSYNEQFF
TRBV19,TRBJ2-7,CASSIEDTSSYEQYF
TRBV28,TRBJ2-7,CASSLLSSGLAGGHEQYF
TRBV29-1,.,CSVDSGTSGSSYEQYF
TRBV29-1,TRBJ2-7,CSVEGTGVDEQYF
TRBV6-5,TRBJ1-4,CASSPAGGFEKLFF
TRBV19,TRBJ2-1,CASKPPGNNEQFF